This T cell receptor beta chain is from a study of T-cell memory formation after mild COVID-19. Study information: Clusters of TCRs were largely donor specific. Study-wide results and caveats: Clones which contracted sat mainly in CM and EM if CD4+, and in EMRA if CD8+. Cross-reactive memory apparently joined, as some responding clones appeared in pre-infection memory. Clones that got smaller from day 15 to 85 had even CD4/CD8, while clones growing later tipped toward CD4+.

Germline CDR1 is SGDLS and CDR2 is YYNGEE. The junction had 13 bases not matched to a gene; V was cut back by 3 bases and J by 5 bases. CDR3 length: 16 residues. There are a few counts of this clonotype. The antigen remains undetermined. One entry per CDR3 protein, called by TCRdb with MiXCR from the 5' RACE reads. In the table there are about 210,000 distinct CDR3 sequences, 10% of which are singletons. Sequencing used PBMCs or a T cell subset sorted from them (not recorded which). The sequence came from a man in his late teens or twenties who had mild COVID-19 (a few samples of this study predate the infection). Cell type and time point are not known. The chain couples TRBV9 to TRBJ2-5; 7 bases match TRBD1. The CDR3 region is CASSASGTETFETQYF. The DNA for the CDR3 is TGTGCCAGCAGCGCATCCGGGACAGAGACGTTTGAGACCCAGTACTTC. The full variable domain, its missing parts supplied by reference TRBV9 and TRBJ2-5, is DSGVTQTPKHLITATGQRVTLRCSPRSGDLSVYWYQQSLDQGLQFLIQYYNGEERAKGNILERFSAQQFPDLHSELNLSSLELGDSALYFCASSASGTETFETQYFGPGTRLLVL.